The 16 T cell receptor beta chains in this list originate from one sample, sequenced in a study of early T cells in non-severe SARS-CoV-2 infection. TCRdb re-called the 5' RACE reads with MiXCR, one entry per CDR3 protein. The table shows some 49,000 distinct CDR3 sequences, with 12% occurring only once. Sequencing used whole blood. These TCRs come from an adult who was a healthcare worker with PCR-confirmed SARS-CoV-2 infection or an uninfected control (not recorded which).

There are a few counts of this clonotype. This sequence joins TRBV7-2 and TRBJ1-1, with 7 nucleotides matching TRBD1. Trimming at V came to 3 bases and at J to 5 bases, leaving 6 bases not matched to a gene. Germline V lookup: CDR1 SGHTA, CDR2 FQGNSA. The CDR3 sequence is 14 residues long. The chain's CDR3 is CASSFTGEWTEAFF. The CDR3 nucleotides are TGTGCCAGCAGCTTTACAGGGGAATGGACTGAAGCTTTCTTT.

This clonotype was seen repeatedly, ten times or more. This chain joins TRBV3-1 and TRBJ2-7, with TRBD1 matching 8 bases. CDR1 and CDR2 (germline): LGHDT, YNNKEL (reference sequence). V trimming: 6 bases; J trimming: 5 bases; junction bases outside the gene matches: 6. This CDR3 region has 13 residues. In nucleotides, the CDR3 is TGTGCCAGCAGTCGGACAGGGCGCCACGAGCAGTACTTC. It codes for CASSRTGRHEQYF.

This chain uses TRBV6-2 or TRBV6-3 with TRBJ1-2, with D possibly TRBD1 on 5 matching bases. The CDR3 spans 13 residues. From germline, CDR1 is MNHEY and CDR2 SVGEGT. Trimming cost V 10 bases and J 5 bases, with 17 bases left between them. The CDR3 DNA is TGTGCCACGGCGGGGCCGGAGACTTATGGCTACACCTTC. Protein sequence: CATAGPETYGYTF.

This clonotype has ten or more counts. V usage is TRBV15 and J usage is TRBJ1-2, with D possibly TRBD1 on 6 matching bases. This CDR3 region has 14 residues. CDR1 and CDR2 from the germline V gene are LNHNV and YYDKDF (reference sequence). V lost 0 bases and J lost 5, with 10 bases in between. CDR3 protein: CATSRDNREYGYTF. CDR3 bases: TGTGCCACCAGCAGAGATAACAGGGAGTATGGCTACACCTTC. The full variable domain, with the rest looked up from reference TRBV15 and TRBJ1-2, is DAMVIQNPRYQVTQFGKPVTLSCSQTLNHNVMYWYQQKSSQAPKLLFHYYDKDFNNEADTPDNFQSRRPNTSFCFLDIRSPGLGDTAMYLCATSRDNREYGYTFGSGTRLTVV.

The rearrangement links TRBV9 to TRBJ2-2, with 7 bases identical to TRBD1. V gave up 0 bases and J gave up 4 bases; unmatched junction bases: 6. The CDR3 is 16 amino acids. The germline V gene encodes CDR1 SGDLS and CDR2 YYNGEE. The CDR3 region has the DNA TGTGCCAGCAGCGTAGGACAGGGACCGACCACCGGGGAGCTGTTTTTT. The encoded protein is CASSVGQGPTTGELFF.

This chain links TRBV28 with TRBJ2-7; D ambiguous. This CDR3 comprises 16 residues. Trimming left V 6 bases short and J 7 bases short, with 25 bases between. The germline V gene has CDR1 MDHEN and CDR2 SYDVKM. The DNA for the CDR3 is TGTGCCAGCAGAATCACATCCCTTCCCCACCCTCGGGAGCAGTACTTC. Its translation is CASRITSLPHPREQYF.

The chain carries TRBV7-9 and TRBJ2-5; D gene uncertain. V lost 3 bases and J 0 bases, leaving 5 bases between the germline ends. This CDR3 comprises 13 residues. Germline-derived CDR1 and CDR2 are SEHNR and FQNEAQ (reference sequence). The CDR3 DNA is TGTGCCAGCAGCTTCCGGGACCAAGAGACCCAGTACTTC. This encodes CASSFRDQETQYF.

This clonotype has at least ten counts. The CDR3 coding sequence is TGTGCCAGCAGTTTATCGGGGGACCTAGCAAGAGGACTGTTTTTT. Translation: CASSLSGDLARGLFF. The chain joins TRBV27 to TRBJ1-4; perhaps TRBD1 as D (5 bases). Germline CDR1 reads MNHEY; CDR2 reads SMNVEV (reference sequence). The CDR3 has 15 amino acids. The V and J ends lost 0 bases and 13 bases respectively, with 18 bases between them.

The V gene is TRBV2, the J gene TRBJ2-6, with 8 positions matching TRBD2. Trimming took 5 bases from V and 2 from J; bases not matched to a gene: 8. CDR3 size: 17 residues. Looked up from germline, CDR1 is SNHLY and CDR2 is FYNNEI. For the CDR3, the DNA is TGTGCCAGCAGTCCAACGGGGGGGCAGGCTGGGGCCAACGTCCTGACTTTC. This sequence encodes CASSPTGGQAGANVLTF.

This clonotype has at least ten counts. The chain employs TRBV6-1 and TRBJ2-7; 10 bases are shared with TRBD1. This CDR3 contains 14 residues. V shed 1 base and J 3 bases; nucleotides not matched to a gene: 0. Germline-derived CDR1 and CDR2 are MNHNS and SASEGT. The CDR3 DNA follows: TGTGCCAGCAGTGAAGGGACAGGGGGCTACGAGCAGTACTTC. Amino acids: CASSEGTGGYEQYF.

The table lists this clonotype with many counts. J is TRBJ1-2 and V is TRBV10-3, with no clear D. CDR1 is ENHRY, CDR2 SYGVKD, per germline. The CDR3 is 12 residues long. V lost 0 bases and J 10 bases, leaving 9 bases between the germline ends. The CDR3, as DNA: TGTGCCATCAGTGAGTCGACTCCGTACTACACCTTC. It specifies CAISESTPYYTF.

This clonotype appeared a few times. CDR3 sequence reads: CASSLLAGAYEQYF. CDR3 coding DNA: TGTGCCAGCAGTCTTCTAGCGGGAGCTTACGAGCAGTACTTC. The rearrangement joins TRBV6-6 to TRBJ2-7; 10 bases align to TRBD2. Per germline, CDR1 MNHNY and CDR2 SVGAGI (reference sequence). The junction had 5 bases not matched to a gene; V was cut back by 5 bases and J by 4 bases. The CDR3 consists of 14 residues.

V and J are TRBV24-1 and TRBJ2-3; D is perhaps TRBD1 (6 bases). V lost 5 bases to trimming and J lost 2 bases, with 10 bases between them. This CDR3 has 14 residues. The germline gives CDR1 KGHDR, CDR2 SFDVKD. The CDR3 sequence is CATSGGQSTDTQYF. CDR3 DNA sequence: TGTGCCACCAGTGGAGGACAGTCCACAGATACGCAGTATTTT.

V gene TRBV29-1 combines with J gene TRBJ2-5, with 10 bases identical to TRBD2. CDR3 length equals 15 residues. The ends lost 3 bases at V and 5 bases at J; junction bases unmatched: 9. Germline-derived CDR1 and CDR2 are SQVTM and ANQGSEA. The CDR3 bases are TGCAGCGTTGATGGTAGCGGGAGGTTGCCGGAGACCCAGTACTTC. Its translation is CSVDGSGRLPETQYF.

The sample holds many counts of this clonotype. V gene TRBV27 combines with J gene TRBJ1-4; D gene ambiguous. The CDR3 runs to 13 residues. V was cut by 2 bases and J by 7 bases, with 8 bases left in between. Germline V CDR1 and CDR2: MNHEY, SMNVEV (reference sequence). DNA for the CDR3: TGTGCCAGCAGTTTAAGCGGCCCTGAAAAACTGTTTTTT. Translating it yields CASSLSGPEKLFF.

The V and J genes are TRBV29-1 and TRBJ2-3, with TRBD1 matching 7 bases. Germline values: CDR1 SQVTM, CDR2 ANQGSEA. With V trimmed by 4 bases and J by 1 base, 2 bases remained unmatched. CDR3 length: 13 residues. The CDR3 region is CSVGRGRTDTQYF. The CDR3 DNA reads as TGCAGCGTTGGTAGGGGGCGCACAGATACGCAGTATTTT.